This is a list of T cell receptor beta chains from one sample in a study of Ad26.COV2.S vaccination and SARS-CoV-2 variants. TCRdb's copy holds only in-frame clones and misses some; the assay was immunoSEQ multiplex PCR. This sample yields roughly 510,000 clones, of which around 88% are seen a single time; over 10% belongs to the top ten. The sample here was peripheral blood, taken in a trial of Ad26.COV2.S vaccine versus placebo. The receptors shown here come from a person aged 18-65 years who received the Ad26.COV2.S COVID-19 vaccine or a placebo. The CDR3 runs from the conserved cysteine through the conserved F or W. The order of the fields is clone size, V gene, J gene, D gene, CDR3 DNA, CDR3 protein. A D gene is named only where the DNA matches it firmly. The size entry is marked missing in some rows and otherwise reads once, few, many or a size class.

.	TRBV28	TRBJ2-7	.	TGTGCCAGCAGCCAAGACGGGGGGCCCTACGAGCAGTACTTC	CASSQDGGPYEQYF
.	TRBV4-1	TRBJ1-2	.	TGCGCCAGCAGCCAAGATATAGGGACCCAGGGCTACACCTTC	CASSQDIGTQGYTF
.	TRBV5-4	TRBJ1-1	.	TGTGCCAGCAGCTTGGAAGGTGCCGGTGAAGCTTTCTTT	CASSLEGAGEAFF
.	TRBV5-1	TRBJ1-1	TRBD1	TGCGCCAGCCACACCGGGACAGGGAACACTGAAGCTTTCTTT	CASHTGTGNTEAFF
.	TRBV14	TRBJ1-2	.	TGTGCCAGCAGCCAAGTCAGATACTCTAACTATGGCTACACCTTC	CASSQVRYSNYGYTF
.	TRBV5-4	TRBJ1-2	.	TGTGCCAGCAGCTTGGAGGGAATCTATGGCTACACCTTC	CASSLEGIYGYTF
.	TRBV27	TRBJ2-1	TRBD2	TGTGCCAGCAATGAGGCGGGAGTGGGTTCCTACAATGAGCAGTTCTTC	CASNEAGVGSYNEQFF
.	TRBV9	TRBJ1-1	TRBD1	TGTGCCAGCAGCGCCACAGGGGGCAGGGGGTACACTGAAGCTTTCTTT	CASSATGGRGYTEAFF
few	TRBV5-6	TRBJ2-7	.	TGTGCCAGCAGCTTCCGGGGGACGGCGACCTACGAGCAGTACTTC	CASSFRGTATYEQYF
.	TRBV7-9	TRBJ2-5	.	TGTGCCAGCAGAGGACCTTCGGCGCAAGAGACCCAGTACTTC	CASRGPSAQETQYF
.	TRBV5-1	TRBJ2-7	.	TGCGCCAGCAGCTTGTTGGCTTCCTACGAGCAGTACTTC	CASSLLASYEQYF
.	TRBV30	TRBJ2-7	.	TGTGCCTGGAAGACAGGCCTGGCGGGCGAGCAGTACTTC	CAWKTGLAGEQYF
.	TRBV28	TRBJ1-3	.	TGTGCCAGCAGCTACCAAAGTAGGACTGGAAACACCATATATTTT	CASSYQSRTGNTIYF
.	TRBV24-1	TRBJ2-3	TRBD2	TGTGCCACCAAGTGGGGCGGGAGGGCCAGGACAGATACGCAGTATTTT	CATKWGGRARTDTQYF
.	TRBV30	TRBJ2-1	.	TGTGCCTGGAGGTGGGTGGATGAGCAGTTCTTC	CAWRWVDEQFF
.	TRBV13	TRBJ1-4	.	TGTGCCAGCAGCTTATCTCGGCAGATTAATGAAAAACTGTTTTTT	CASSLSRQINEKLFF
.	TRBV4-3	TRBJ2-3	.	TGCGCCAGCAGCCCAGGGGTAGCGGTAAGCGCAGATACGCAGTATTTT	CASSPGVAVSADTQYF
.	TRBV5-6	TRBJ1-5	.	TGTGCCAGCAGCTTGTCCCTTATAAGCAATCAGCCCCAGCATTTT	CASSLSLISNQPQHF
.	TRBV30	TRBJ1-1	.	TGTGCCTGGAGGGTGGGGATGAACACTGAAGCTTTCTTT	CAWRVGMNTEAFF
.	TRBV9	TRBJ2-3	TRBD2	TGTGCCAGCAGCGTAGGGCTAGCGGGAGGGATGTGGGGCACAGATACGCAGTATTTT	CASSVGLAGGMWGTDTQYF
.	TRBV9	TRBJ2-2	TRBD1	TGTGCCAGCAGCTTGACAGGGGGCCCCGGGGAGCTGTTTTTT	CASSLTGGPGELFF
.	TRBV24-1	TRBJ2-5	.	TGTGCCACGGGGACCACAGTGACCCAGTACTTC	CATGTTVTQYF
.	TRBV28	TRBJ2-2	.	TGTGCCAGCAGTTTGGATGCTAGAAACACCGGGGAGCTGTTTTTT	CASSLDARNTGELFF
.	TRBV6-6	TRBJ2-7	.	TGTGCCAGCAGTAACGCGTACGAGCAGTACTTC	CASSNAYEQYF
.	TRBV7-9	TRBJ2-1	.	TGTGCCAGCAGCTTATCCAATGAGCAGTTCTTC	CASSLSNEQFF
medium-sized	TRBV5-8	TRBJ1-3	TRBD1	TGTGCCAGCAGCCCGACAGGGGAAAACTGGTGGAACACCATATATTTT	CASSPTGENWWNTIYF
once	TRBV29-1	TRBJ1-1	.	TGCAGCGTTGGTGGGGAGATTACGGGGAACACTGAAGCTTTCTTT	CSVGGEITGNTEAFF
.	TRBV6-2/TRBV6-3	TRBJ1-1	.	TGTGCCAGCGGCCAGGTCATTTTTACTGAAGCTTTCTTT	CASGQVIFTEAFF
.	TRBV29-1	TRBJ2-7	.	TGCAGCGTACGGGTGTCAGCCTACGAGCAGTACTTC	CSVRVSAYEQYF
.	TRBV6-5	TRBJ2-5	TRBD1	TGTGCCAGCAGTATAACAACAGGGGGCCGGACCCAGTACTTC	CASSITTGGRTQYF
few	TRBV12-3/TRBV12-4	TRBJ1-5	.	TGTGCCAGCAGTTTAGGGGGGAGTCAGCCCCAGCATTTT	CASSLGGSQPQHF
.	TRBV6-2/TRBV6-3	TRBJ1-6	.	TGTGCCAGCAGCGCCGCAGGGAATGGATCACCCCTCCACTTT	CASSAAGNGSPLHF
once	TRBV19	TRBJ1-5	.	TGTGCCAGTAGCATCGGAGGGGTGAATCAGCCCCAGCATTTT	CASSIGGVNQPQHF
.	TRBV5-6	TRBJ1-2	.	TGTGCCAGCAGGCGGGATCCTCTGGGGTATGGCTACACCTTC	CASRRDPLGYGYTF